The sequence of this TCR beta chain was determined in a study of cytomegalovirus exposure and HLA in healthy donors. Study outcomes and limitations: Exclusion applied to some V segments, including TRBV6-2 and TRBV6-3, as they were indistinguishable. Follow-up analysis later connected one missense variant in DCLRE1C with trimming of TCR beta V- and J-genes.

PCR was performed using 60 Vbeta and 13 Jbeta primers. In the authors' methods: Among the unique TCR beta chains that a later analysis counted, about 85 million in all, 9.5 million to 12 million were shared. The assay was immunoSEQ multiplex PCR, and TCRdb's table has in-frame clones only and misses some. That table is the source of V, J and clone size, and D and trimming were worked out from the DNA. Among approximately 170,000 clones listed, about 80% were seen once. Worth noting for this clone: Its cognate antigen is unknown.

These donors, healthy bone marrow donors, were studied. V lost 5 bases and J lost 8, with 15 bases in between. Germline CDR1 KGHSH, CDR2 LQKENI. The CDR3 has 13 amino acids. The chain couples TRBV18 to TRBJ1-2; TRBD1 is a possible D gene (6 bases). The sample consisted of PBMCs. This TCR was recovered from a middle-aged man in good health and CMV-seronegative. The DNA of the CDR3 is TGTGCCAGCTCATCTAACAGGGATAGCGGCTACACCTTC. Its protein is CASSSNRDSGYTF. Full variable domain (missing parts from reference TRBV18 and TRBJ1-2): NAGVMQNPRHLVRRRGQEARLRCSPMKGHSHVYWYRQLPEEGLKFMVYLQKENIIDESGMPKERFSAEFPKEGPSILRIQQVVRGDSAAYFCASSSNRDSGYTFGSGTRLTVV.